The 29 T cell receptor beta chains below come from one sample, sequenced in a study of blood T cell repertoires in COVID-19. Profiled with immunoSEQ multiplex PCR; TCRdb holds only in-frame clones, not every one. The data show a few hundred thousand clones, 86% seen once. Material for sequencing was PBMCs or T cells enriched from blood (not recorded which). These receptors were collected from a woman aged 40 to 49 with acute COVID-19.

This clone was seen ten or more times. The V and J genes are TRBV2 and TRBJ2-4; the D gene is possibly TRBD2 (5 bases). V dropped 2 bases and J dropped 9 bases, with 11 bases sitting between them. CDR1 and CDR2 from the germline V gene are SNHLY and FYNNEI. This CDR3 comprises 13 residues. CDR3 protein: CASSENTAGIQYF. The CDR3, as DNA: TGTGCCAGCAGTGAAAACACTGCGGGCATTCAGTACTTC.

The table lists this clone with a count of one. The chain couples TRBV18 to TRBJ1-1; TRBD1 aligns across 11 bases. The CDR3 length is 15 residues. Trimming took 3 bases from V and 4 from J; bases not matched to a gene: 4. Germline V gene lookup returns CDR1 KGHSH and CDR2 LQKENI. Here the CDR3 DNA reads TGTGCCAGCTCACCGGGACAGGGGGTTTCCACTGAAGCTTTCTTT. Its protein is CASSPGQGVSTEAFF. The full variable domain, in which reference TRBV18 and TRBJ1-1 provide the parts outside the CDR3, is NAGVMQNPRHLVRRRGQEARLRCSPMKGHSHVYWYRQLPEEGLKFMVYLQKENIIDESGMPKERFSAEFPKEGPSILRIQQVVRGDSAAYFCASSPGQGVSTEAFFGQGTRLTVV.

The V and J genes are TRBV18 and TRBJ1-1, with 7 bases that match TRBD1. V was clipped by 5 bases and J by 4 bases; unmatched bases: 7. There are 14 residues in the CDR3. From germline, CDR1 is KGHSH and CDR2 LQKENI. The CDR3 coding sequence is TGTGCCAGCTCAGCGACAGGGCAGGGCACTGAAGCTTTCTTT. Translation gives CASSATGQGTEAFF.

The V and J genes are TRBV2 and TRBJ1-1; 7 nucleotides agree with TRBD1. The CDR3 runs 15 residues. Germline loops: CDR1 SNHLY, CDR2 FYNNEI. V trimming: 3 bases; J trimming: 7 bases; junction bases outside the gene matches: 11. CDR3 nucleotide sequence: TGTGCCAGCAGTGACATCGCGACAGGGACGATTGAAGCTTTCTTT. This encodes CASSDIATGTIEAFF.

The chain recombines TRBV27 with TRBJ1-6, with 9 bases lining up with TRBD1. V shed 3 bases and J 8 bases; nucleotides not matched to a gene: 17. Germline V gives CDR1 MNHEY, CDR2 SMNVEV (reference sequence). The CDR3 consists of 19 residues. The CDR3 reads CASSLIVTGGWGSDSPLHF. DNA of the CDR3: TGTGCCAGCAGTTTGATCGTGACAGGGGGATGGGGCTCTGATTCACCCCTCCACTTT.

The chain's CDR3 is CASTDRSEQFF. The CDR3 DNA is TGTGCCAGCACTGACAGATCAGAGCAGTTCTTC. V gene TRBV2 combines with J gene TRBJ2-1, with D possibly TRBD1 on 5 matching bases. Trimming took 7 bases from V and 10 from J, leaving 11 bases between them. The CDR3 has 11 amino acids. The germline gives CDR1 SNHLY, CDR2 FYNNEI.

The chain carries TRBV7-9 and TRBJ2-3; 12 nucleotides match TRBD2. CDR1 is SEHNR and CDR2 is FQNEAQ in the germline V gene (reference sequence). V lost 5 bases to trimming and J lost 0 bases; unmatched junction nucleotides: 3. The CDR3 runs 16 residues. This CDR3 reads CASSRGLAGSTDTQYF. In DNA form, the CDR3 reads TGTGCCAGCAGCCGAGGACTAGCGGGGAGCACAGATACGCAGTATTTT.

The table lists this clone with a count of one. A junction end diverges from the germline sequence, so it may reflect a read error. The chain recombines TRBV7-7 with TRBJ2-1; 10 bases match TRBD2. The CDR3 is 15 amino acids. Per germline, CDR1 SSHAT and CDR2 FNYEAQ (reference sequence). The CDR3 reads CASSSGNGLADEQFF. The CDR3 region has the DNA TGTGCTAGCAGCTCGGGGAATGGACTAGCGGATGAGCAGTTCTTC.

V and J are TRBV27 and TRBJ1-2; 7 bases line up with TRBD1. The length of the CDR3 is 15 residues. From germline, CDR1 is MNHEY and CDR2 SMNVEV (reference sequence). The V and J ends lost 3 bases and 3 bases, in that order; junction bases with no gene match: 7. CDR3 bases: TGTGCCAGCAGTTTTGGGGAACAGGGGCACTATGGCTACACCTTC. It specifies CASSFGEQGHYGYTF.

The rearrangement links TRBV7-9 to TRBJ2-1; possible D gene TRBD2, 7 bases. Trimming cost V 5 bases and J 0 bases, with 17 bases left between them. This CDR3 spans 17 amino acids. Germline values: CDR1 SEHNR, CDR2 FQNEAQ (reference sequence). As DNA, the CDR3 is TGTGCCAGCAGCCGGGTGGGAGGGGGAAGCTCCTACAATGAGCAGTTCTTC. It is translated as CASSRVGGGSSYNEQFF.

The chain links TRBV29-1 to TRBJ1-2, with D unclear. V gave up 4 bases and J gave up 2 bases, with 11 bases separating them. Germline values: CDR1 SQVTM, CDR2 ANQGSEA. The CDR3 is made up of 13 amino acids. CDR3 sequence (DNA): TGCAGCGTTGTCAGTCCGAAGAACTATGGCTACACCTTC. It codes for CSVVSPKNYGYTF.

This chain joins TRBV12-3 or TRBV12-4 and TRBJ2-1; a weak D match, TRBD1 (5 bases). The CDR3 is 13 amino acids. V shed 4 bases and J shed 9 bases, with 13 bases lying between them. CDR3 coding DNA: TGTGCCAGCAGTTCCCCAGGGTTGGGTGAGCAGTTCTTC. It encodes CASSSPGLGEQFF.

This clone appeared once. The chain is built from TRBV5-5 and TRBJ1-3; 7 positions agree with TRBD1. CDR1 is SGHKS, CDR2 YYEKEE, per germline (reference sequence). Germline trimming cut 4 bases from V and 2 bases from J; bases unmatched to any gene: 6. This CDR3 is 15 amino acids long. CDR3 loop: CASSPQGITGNTIYF. CDR3 in DNA: TGTGCCAGCAGCCCACAGGGGATAACTGGAAACACCATATATTTT.

The chain combines TRBV11-2 with TRBJ2-1; 7 positions agree with TRBD2. Unmatched junction bases numbered 4, after V lost 1 base and J lost 7 bases. The CDR3 contains 14 residues. CDR1 SGHAT and CDR2 FQNNGV come from the germline V gene. The CDR3 region has the DNA TGTGCCAGCAGCTTAGTTACTAGCGTGAATGAGCAGTTCTTC. This encodes CASSLVTSVNEQFF.

The chain uses TRBV2 and TRBJ2-5, with TRBD1 as a possible D gene (5 bases). This CDR3 region has 17 residues. Germline V gene sequence: CDR1 SNHLY, CDR2 FYNNEI. Trimming shortened V by 2 bases and J by 2 bases, and 18 bases separated the two germline ends. The CDR3 spells CASSEKGRYRIQETQYF. CDR3 bases: TGTGCCAGCAGTGAAAAGGGGCGGTATCGAATACAAGAGACCCAGTACTTC.

The chain links TRBV19 to TRBJ1-5; TRBD1 might be the D (6 bases). Looked up from germline, CDR1 is LNHDA and CDR2 is SQIVND (reference sequence). This CDR3 spans 15 amino acids. The ends were cut back, 7 bases at V and 6 bases at J, with 19 bases in the middle. The CDR3 DNA is TGTGCCAGTATCGAGGGGGGGCAGGGAGGTCAGCCCCAGCATTTT. This gives the protein CASIEGGQGGQPQHF.

V gene TRBV4-3 combines with J gene TRBJ2-3, with a possible D match to TRBD1 (6 bases). Trimming cost V 4 bases and J 4 bases, with 21 bases left between them. This CDR3 contains 17 residues. CDR1 LGHNA and CDR2 YSLEER come from the germline V gene. CDR3 DNA: TGCGCCAGCAGCCGGGTGGAAGAGGACAGTATAGCAGATACGCAGTATTTT. Translation: CASSRVEEDSIADTQYF.

This chain connects TRBV15 to TRBJ1-2; no clear D. The germline gives CDR1 LNHNV, CDR2 YYDKDF (reference sequence). Trimming took off 4 bases at V and 2 bases at J, with 17 bases between the two ends. CDR3 size: 16 residues. The CDR3 sequence is CATSIAGATRNYGYTF. Written as DNA, the CDR3 is TGTGCCACCAGCATTGCAGGCGCCACAAGGAACTATGGCTACACCTTC.

Concerning this clone itself: Other DNA sequences from this sample encode an identical CDR3 as well. This sequence joins TRBV3-1 (or the pseudogene TRBV3-2) and TRBJ2-1, with TRBD1 as a possible D gene (6 bases). The CDR3 covers 14 residues. Germline V gene data show CDR1 as LGHDT and CDR2 as YNNKEL (reference sequence). The V end lost 1 base, the J end lost 4 bases, and 8 bases lay between the germline ends. The CDR3 DNA follows: TGTGCCAGCAGCCAAGGGACAGCGTACAATGAGCAGTTCTTC. It translates to CASSQGTAYNEQFF.

This chain joins TRBV15 and TRBJ1-5; D gene uncertain. CDR1 and CDR2 from the germline V gene are LNHNV and YYDKDF (reference sequence). Trimming shortened V by 1 base and J by 5 bases, and 3 bases separated the two germline ends. The CDR3 spans 12 residues. The CDR3, as DNA: TGTGCCACCAGCAGAGTAGATCAGCCCCAGCATTTT. Encoded protein: CATSRVDQPQHF.

The chain combines TRBV4-3 with TRBJ1-2; weak D call: TRBD1 (5 bases). V lost 0 bases, J lost 4 bases, and 18 bases lay in between. The germline gives CDR1 LGHNA, CDR2 YSLEER. The CDR3 has 17 residues. The chain's CDR3 is CASSQERDKTGVYGYTF. The CDR3 region has the DNA TGCGCCAGCAGCCAAGAAAGGGATAAAACGGGGGTCTATGGCTACACCTTC.

The chain is built from TRBV14 and TRBJ1-6, with no clear D. Germline CDR1 and CDR2: SGHDN and FVKESK. The germline V and J ends were trimmed by 3 bases and 7 bases, with 7 bases remaining between them. The CDR3 extends over 13 amino acids. CDR3 residues: CASSQSWNSPLHF. For the CDR3, the DNA is TGTGCCAGCAGCCAGAGTTGGAATTCACCCCTCCACTTT. Full variable domain (rest looked up from reference TRBV14 and TRBJ1-6): EAGVTQFPSHSVIEKGQTVTLRCDPISGHDNLYWYRRVMGKEIKFLLHFVKESKQDESGMPNNRFLAERTGGTYSTLKVQPAELEDSGVYFCASSQSWNSPLHFGNGTRLTVT.

This chain links TRBV28 with TRBJ2-7; 7 bases align to TRBD1. Germline CDR1 reads MDHEN; CDR2 reads SYDVKM. Unmatched junction bases numbered 13, after V lost 6 bases and J lost 2 bases. CDR3 size: 16 residues. Here the CDR3 DNA reads TGTGCCAGCAGCAAAGATGACACGACAGGGACCTACGAGCAGTACTTC. Its translation is CASSKDDTTGTYEQYF.

This clone was counted once. The chain has TRBV5-1 and TRBJ1-3; the D gene is possibly TRBD1 (6 bases). Trimming cost V 4 bases and J 0 bases, with 11 bases left between them. CDR3 size: 15 residues. Germline V gives CDR1 SGHRS, CDR2 YFSETQ. This chain's CDR3 is CASSKDRPSGNTIYF. CDR3 sequence (DNA): TGCGCCAGCAGCAAAGACAGGCCCTCTGGAAACACCATATATTTT.

This sequence joins TRBV4-1 and TRBJ1-2, with 8 nucleotides matching TRBD1. CDR1 is MGHRA, CDR2 YSYEKL, per germline. The CDR3 has 14 residues. V shed 2 bases, J shed 4 bases, and the junction held 3 bases outside the gene matches. CDR3 amino acids: CASSQSGQVYGYTF. Here the CDR3 DNA reads TGCGCCAGCAGCCAATCGGGACAGGTCTATGGCTACACCTTC.

The genes are TRBV27 and TRBJ2-1; 7 bases are a match to TRBD2. V shed 6 bases, J shed 9 bases, and the junction held 8 bases outside the gene matches. The CDR3 consists of 13 residues. The V gene's germline CDR1 is MNHEY and CDR2 SMNVEV (reference sequence). Written as DNA, the CDR3 is TGTGCCAGCAGACCGACGTGGGGGGGTGAGCAGTTCTTC. It is translated as CASRPTWGGEQFF.

CDR3 coding DNA: TGTGCCAGCAGTTTTAGCGGGGGGCACACCGGGGAGCTGTTTTTT. It codes for CASSFSGGHTGELFF. The gene calls are TRBV28 and TRBJ2-2; 10 positions agree with TRBD2. The length of the CDR3 is 15 residues. CDR1 and CDR2 (germline): MDHEN, SYDVKM. Trimming at V came to 3 bases and at J to 3 bases, leaving 1 base not matched to a gene.

The rearrangement uses TRBV7-2 and TRBJ1-2; D is uncertain. The CDR3 runs to 15 residues. Looked up from germline, CDR1 is SGHTA and CDR2 is FQGNSA. Trimming removed 5 bases from V and 4 bases from J, with 17 bases in between. The CDR3 sequence is CASSHTVLRSYGYTF. For the CDR3, the DNA is TGTGCCAGCAGCCACACGGTCCTAAGGAGCTATGGCTACACCTTC.

This chain joins TRBV9 and TRBJ2-7; 12 bases agree with TRBD2. Germline V gives CDR1 SGDLS, CDR2 YYNGEE. With 3 bases clipped from V and 5 bases from J, the junction kept 3 bases outside the gene matches. The CDR3 spans 14 residues. CDR3 protein: CASSAGLAGHEQYF. CDR3 sequence (DNA): TGTGCCAGCAGCGCCGGACTAGCGGGACACGAGCAGTACTTC. The full variable domain, with the rest looked up from reference TRBV9 and TRBJ2-7, is DSGVTQTPKHLITATGQRVTLRCSPRSGDLSVYWYQQSLDQGLQFLIQYYNGEERAKGNILERFSAQQFPDLHSELNLSSLELGDSALYFCASSAGLAGHEQYFGPGTRLTVT.